This T cell receptor (beta chain) was obtained from a study of blood T cell repertoires in COVID-19. Per germline, CDR1 MNHEY and CDR2 SVGAGI. The CDR3 is 15 amino acids. V shed 7 bases and J shed 3 bases, with 13 bases lying between them. Here immunoSEQ multiplex PCR was the method, and the copy in TCRdb shows in-frame clones only, minus some. The top ten clones hold 5.2% of a sample with 150,000 to 200,000 clones, less than 85% of them seen once. The receptor was isolated from a woman aged 60-70 years with acute COVID-19. Sequences were obtained from PBMCs or T cells enriched from blood (not recorded which). The chain combines TRBV6-5 with TRBJ2-6; no reliable D call. The CDR3 nucleotides are TGTGCCAGCAAGCCCGAAATTGGTGGGGCCAACGTCCTGACTTTC. It is translated as CASKPEIGGANVLTF.